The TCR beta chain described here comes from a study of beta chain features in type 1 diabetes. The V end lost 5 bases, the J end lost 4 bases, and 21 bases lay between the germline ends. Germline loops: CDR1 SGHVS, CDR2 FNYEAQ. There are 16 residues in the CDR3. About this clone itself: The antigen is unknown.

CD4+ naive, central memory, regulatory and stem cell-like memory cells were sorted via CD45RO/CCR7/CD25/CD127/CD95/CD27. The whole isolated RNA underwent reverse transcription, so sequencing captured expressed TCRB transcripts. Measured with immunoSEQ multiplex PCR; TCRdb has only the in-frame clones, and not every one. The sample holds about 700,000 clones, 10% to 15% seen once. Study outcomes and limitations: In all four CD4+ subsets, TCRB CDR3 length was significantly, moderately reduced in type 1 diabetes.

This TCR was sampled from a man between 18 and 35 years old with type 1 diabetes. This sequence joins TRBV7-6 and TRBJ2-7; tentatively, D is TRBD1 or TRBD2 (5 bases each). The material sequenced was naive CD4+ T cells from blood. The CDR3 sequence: CASSPVGAGGRYEQYF. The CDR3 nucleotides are TGTGCCAGCAGCCCCGTCGGGGCTGGGGGAAGGTACGAGCAGTACTTC.